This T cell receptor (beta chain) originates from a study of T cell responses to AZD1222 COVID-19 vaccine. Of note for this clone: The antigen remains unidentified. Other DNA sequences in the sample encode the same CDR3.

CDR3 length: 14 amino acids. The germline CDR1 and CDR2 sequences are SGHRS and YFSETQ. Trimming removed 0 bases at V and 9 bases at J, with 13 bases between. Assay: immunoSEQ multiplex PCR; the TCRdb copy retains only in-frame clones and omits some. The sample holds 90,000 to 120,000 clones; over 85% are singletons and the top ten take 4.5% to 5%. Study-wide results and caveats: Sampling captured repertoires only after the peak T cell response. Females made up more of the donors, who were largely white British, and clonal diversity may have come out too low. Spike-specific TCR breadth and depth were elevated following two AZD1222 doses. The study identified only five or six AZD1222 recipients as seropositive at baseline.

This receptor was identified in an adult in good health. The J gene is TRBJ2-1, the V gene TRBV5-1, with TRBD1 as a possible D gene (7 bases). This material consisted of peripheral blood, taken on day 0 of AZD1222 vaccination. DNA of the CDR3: TGCGCCAGCAGCTTGGTGGCAGGGGGAGGTGAGCAGTTCTTC. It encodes CASSLVAGGGEQFF.